These 28 T cell receptor beta chains came from one sample sequenced in a study of control samples from healthy donors and cancer patients. Data came from immunoSEQ multiplex PCR; TCRdb stores just in-frame clones and leaves some out. Here the sample spans roughly 79,000 clones, 75% to 90% being singletons. The specimen sequenced was blood. Receptor source: a man over 45 in good health.

The chain couples TRBV7-9 to TRBJ1-6; no clear D. V was trimmed by 3 bases and J by 5 bases, leaving 2 bases between them. Germline assignment: CDR1 SEHNR and CDR2 FQNEAQ (reference sequence). This CDR3 has 12 residues. This CDR3 reads CASSLDNSPLHF. In DNA form, the CDR3 reads TGTGCCAGCAGCTTGGATAATTCACCCCTCCACTTT.

This chain links TRBV5-1 with TRBJ1-1; D perhaps matches TRBD1 (5 bases). Germline V lookup: CDR1 SGHRS, CDR2 YFSETQ. Trimming stripped 4 bases from V and 1 base from J, with 11 bases between. CDR3 length: 14 residues. The CDR3 DNA is TGCGCCAGCAGCCCCGGGGGACGGAACACTGAAGCTTTCTTT. This codes for CASSPGGRNTEAFF.

The chain is built from TRBV27 and TRBJ2-7; D call uncertain. Trimming took 5 bases from V and 0 from J, leaving 14 bases between them. The CDR3 is 15 amino acids. Germline CDR1 MNHEY, CDR2 SMNVEV (reference sequence). The CDR3 protein is CASSRRLTRSYEQYF. The CDR3 DNA reads as TGTGCCAGCAGTCGTCGCTTGACACGCTCCTACGAGCAGTACTTC.

The chain couples TRBV27 to TRBJ1-2; D unclear. Germline-derived CDR1 and CDR2 are MNHEY and SMNVEV (reference sequence). The CDR3 totals 12 residues. Between the trimmed V and J ends, which lost 4 bases and 8 bases, there was a span of 11 bases. The CDR3 bases are TGTGCCAGCAGTTCAGTAGACCGGGGCTACACCTTC. Its translation is CASSSVDRGYTF.

Written as DNA, the CDR3 is TGCGCCAGCAGCCAAGATCTGGGGGCCCGGGAGACCCAGTACTTC. Translated: CASSQDLGARETQYF. The gene calls are TRBV4-3 and TRBJ2-5; D may be TRBD1 (6 bases). Germline CDR1 reads LGHNA; CDR2 reads YSLEER. The V and J ends lost 0 bases and 5 bases respectively, with 13 bases between them. The CDR3 spans 15 residues.

Ten or more counts support this clone. CDR3 protein: CASSLGQGKVFF. CDR3 bases: TGCGCCAGCAGCTTGGGTCAGGGGAAAGTTTTCTTT. The V call is TRBV5-1, the J call TRBJ1-1; TRBD1 is a possible D gene (6 bases). The germline gives CDR1 SGHRS, CDR2 YFSETQ. The CDR3 totals 12 residues. Trimming pared 0 bases from V and 13 bases from J, leaving 13 bases between.

This clone was seen more than once but under ten times. This rearrangement joins TRBV11-2 to TRBJ2-3; D remains ambiguous. The CDR3 runs 16 residues. The V and J ends lost 0 bases and 6 bases respectively, with 16 bases between them. Germline assignment: CDR1 SGHAT and CDR2 FQNNGV. This CDR3 is CASSLDSALIPDTQYF. In DNA, the CDR3 is TGTGCCAGCAGCTTAGACTCGGCGTTAATCCCGGATACGCAGTATTTT.

The gene calls are TRBV11-3 and TRBJ2-6, with D possibly TRBD1 on 6 matching bases. The V and J ends lost 5 bases and 0 bases respectively, with 14 bases between them. The CDR3 loop spans 17 amino acids. The germline V gene has CDR1 SGHNT and CDR2 YENEEA. CDR3 protein: CASSQGYRSSGANVLTF. DNA for the CDR3: TGTGCCAGCAGCCAGGGGTACCGAAGCTCTGGGGCCAACGTCCTGACTTTC. The full variable domain, in which reference TRBV11-3 and TRBJ2-6 provide the parts outside the CDR3, is EAGVVQSPRYKIIEKKQPVAFWCNPISGHNTLYWYLQNLGQGPELLIRYENEEAVDDSQLPKDRFSAERLKGVDSTLKIQPAELGDSAVYLCASSQGYRSSGANVLTFGAGSRLTVL.

This chain joins TRBV3-1 (or the pseudogene TRBV3-2) and TRBJ1-3; 9 bases align to TRBD1. The junction had 4 bases not matched to a gene; V was cut back by 3 bases and J by 1 base. CDR3 length equals 16 residues. In germline, CDR1 is LGHDT, CDR2 YNNKEL (reference sequence). Written as DNA, the CDR3 is TGTGCCAGCAGCCATGGGACAGGGAGTTCTGGAAACACCATATATTTT. Its translation is CASSHGTGSSGNTIYF.

The chain uses TRBV19 and TRBJ1-1; no reliable D call. Germline lookup yields CDR1 LNHDA and CDR2 SQIVND (reference sequence). This CDR3 is 13 amino acids long. Trimming cost V 7 bases and J 5 bases, with 14 bases left between them. The CDR3 here is CASNPGAGTEAFF. CDR3 coding DNA: TGTGCCAGTAATCCGGGTGCGGGGACTGAAGCTTTCTTT. Full variable domain (missing parts from reference TRBV19 and TRBJ1-1): DGGITQSPKYLFRKEGQNVTLSCEQNLNHDAMYWYRQDPGQGLRLIYYSQIVNDFQKGDIAEGYSVSREKKESFPLTVTSAQKNPTAFYLCASNPGAGTEAFFGQGTRLTVV.

The sample holds a few counts of this clone. The V gene is TRBV7-9, the J gene TRBJ1-6; possible D gene TRBD1, 5 bases. Germline CDR1 reads SEHNR; CDR2 reads FQNEAQ (reference sequence). The CDR3 totals 15 residues. V gave up 0 bases and J gave up 6 bases, with 9 bases separating them. The chain's CDR3 is CASSLAGGTNSPLHF. DNA of the CDR3: TGTGCCAGCAGCTTAGCGGGGGGAACTAATTCACCCCTCCACTTT.

The chain uses TRBV3-1 (or the pseudogene TRBV3-2) and TRBJ2-2, with D perhaps matching TRBD2 (6 bases). The V gene lost 1 base and the J gene lost 5 bases, with 20 bases spanning the gap. Germline V CDR1 and CDR2: LGHDT, YNNKEL (reference sequence). This CDR3 has 18 residues. The CDR3, as DNA: TGTGCCAGCAGCCAAGGACTGACGGGAGTAGTTCGGACCGGGGAGCTGTTTTTT. Translating it yields CASSQGLTGVVRTGELFF.

The chain combines TRBV7-9 with TRBJ1-2; weak D call: TRBD1 (6 bases). Germline lookup yields CDR1 SEHNR and CDR2 FQNEAQ (reference sequence). Trimming removed 5 bases from V and 2 bases from J, with 12 bases in between. The CDR3 is 14 residues long. The CDR3 is CASSPPDRNYGYTF. CDR3 DNA: TGTGCCAGCAGCCCTCCGGACAGAAACTATGGCTACACCTTC.

This chain links TRBV11-2 with TRBJ2-1; maybe TRBD2 (6 bases). There are 16 residues in the CDR3. Trimming cost V 1 base and J 6 bases, with 16 bases left between them. Germline V gene data show CDR1 as SGHAT and CDR2 as FQNNGV. The CDR3 DNA sequence: TGTGCCAGCAGCTTAGTCTTTTCGGGACTGGTCAATGAGCAGTTCTTC. This sequence encodes CASSLVFSGLVNEQFF.

This clone was seen more than once but under ten times. The genes are TRBV5-6 and TRBJ1-5; D not resolved. This CDR3 comprises 14 residues. Trimming left V 0 bases short and J 4 bases short, with 8 bases between. Germline V CDR1 and CDR2: SGHDT, YYEEEE. CDR3 in amino acids: CASSLGTINQPQHF. In DNA, the CDR3 is TGTGCCAGCAGCTTGGGCACGATAAATCAGCCCCAGCATTTT.

This clone was found a few times. The chain recombines TRBV25-1 with TRBJ2-5, with 7 bases lining up with TRBD1. The CDR3 consists of 13 residues. The germline gives CDR1 MGHDK, CDR2 SYGVNS. The V gene end was trimmed by 3 bases and the J gene end by 2 bases; junction bases not matched to a gene: 0. CDR3 bases: TGTGCCAGCAGTGACAGGGGGCAAGAGACCCAGTACTTC. This codes for CASSDRGQETQYF.

V gene TRBV5-1 combines with J gene TRBJ1-3; 9 positions match TRBD1. The junction had 7 bases not matched to a gene; V was cut back by 4 bases and J by 2 bases. Germline-derived CDR1 and CDR2 are SGHRS and YFSETQ. This CDR3 is built from 16 residues. The CDR3 sequence: CASSQGQGSAGNTIYF. As DNA, the CDR3 is TGCGCCAGCAGCCAGGGACAGGGATCGGCTGGAAACACCATATATTTT.

This clone was seen a single time. The chain has TRBV29-1 and TRBJ1-2; no firm D call. Germline CDR1 and CDR2: SQVTM and ANQGSEA. V was pared by 4 bases and J by 1 base, with 10 bases between. CDR3 length: 13 amino acids. The CDR3 here is CSVGGRRNYGYTF. DNA for the CDR3: TGCAGCGTTGGAGGGCGCCGTAACTATGGCTACACCTTC.

The chain joins TRBV19 to TRBJ1-1; D uncertain. The germline CDR1 and CDR2 sequences are LNHDA and SQIVND (reference sequence). V shed 1 base and J shed 0 bases, with 15 bases lying between them. The CDR3 spans 17 residues. CDR3 DNA sequence: TGTGCCAGTAGTATAGTTCTTGGGCCGGGGATGAACACTGAAGCTTTCTTT. It translates to CASSIVLGPGMNTEAFF.

The rearrangement links TRBV7-9 to TRBJ2-5; TRBD2 matches 13 bases. The CDR3 covers 16 residues. Germline assignment: CDR1 SEHNR and CDR2 FQNEAQ (reference sequence). V lost 5 bases to trimming and J lost 5 bases; unmatched junction nucleotides: 8. This chain's CDR3 is CASSPGLAGYFETQYF. The DNA for the CDR3 is TGTGCCAGCAGCCCGGGACTAGCGGGGTACTTCGAGACCCAGTACTTC.

The V call is TRBV9, the J call TRBJ1-5; D perhaps matches TRBD1 (5 bases). Germline V CDR1 and CDR2: SGDLS, YYNGEE. The CDR3 is made up of 15 amino acids. Deletions cut 0 bases from V and 5 bases from J, with 12 bases between. The CDR3 sequence: CASSVGHGAHQPQHF. The CDR3 region has the DNA TGTGCCAGCAGCGTAGGTCACGGGGCGCATCAGCCCCAGCATTTT.

The chain has TRBV7-9 and TRBJ2-7; D gene uncertain. Germline V gene lookup returns CDR1 SEHNR and CDR2 FQNEAQ (reference sequence). The CDR3 has 12 residues. The ends were cut back, 6 bases at V and 3 bases at J, with 9 bases in the middle. CDR3 DNA sequence: TGTGCCAGCAGTTTATACCTCTACGAGCAGTACTTC. Amino acid sequence: CASSLYLYEQYF.

The V gene is TRBV6-5, the J gene TRBJ1-1; D unclear. V was pared by 5 bases and J by 5 bases, with 6 bases between. Germline-derived CDR1 and CDR2 are MNHEY and SVGAGI. There are 11 residues in the CDR3. The CDR3 DNA is TGTGCCAGCAGTAGCATTACTGAAGCTTTCTTT. Protein sequence: CASSSITEAFF.

The CDR3 protein is CASRLKGTGELFF. CDR3 nucleotide sequence: TGTGCCAGCAGGCTAAAGGGCACCGGGGAGCTGTTTTTT. This chain uses TRBV11-2 with TRBJ2-2, with no clear D. Germline loops: CDR1 SGHAT, CDR2 FQNNGV. CDR3 size: 13 residues. The V end was cut by 6 bases, the J end by 4 bases, with 9 bases between. Combining the CDR3 with reference TRBV11-2 and TRBJ2-2 gives the whole variable domain EAGVAQSPRYKIIEKRQSVAFWCNPISGHATLYWYQQILGQGPKLLIQFQNNGVVDDSQLPKDRFSAERLKGVDSTLKIQPAKLEDSAVYLCASRLKGTGELFFGEGSRLTVL.

The V and J genes are TRBV3-1 (or the pseudogene TRBV3-2) and TRBJ1-1, with 8 bases that match TRBD1. Germline loops: CDR1 LGHDT, CDR2 YNNKEL (reference sequence). CDR3 size: 14 residues. Losses at the gene ends were 4 bases for V and 2 bases for J; bases not matched to a gene: 3. The CDR3 nucleotides read TGTGCCAGCAGCCTCCAGGGGGCTAACACTGAAGCTTTCTTT. Protein sequence: CASSLQGANTEAFF.

The chain couples TRBV9 to TRBJ2-1, with D hard to call. This CDR3 spans 12 amino acids. V was clipped by 4 bases and J by 6 bases, with 8 bases between them. In germline, CDR1 is SGDLS, CDR2 YYNGEE. Here the CDR3 reads CASSTTANEQFF. The CDR3 DNA reads as TGTGCCAGCAGCACAACCGCCAATGAGCAGTTCTTC.

The gene calls are TRBV30 and TRBJ1-1, with a possible D match to TRBD1 (5 bases). With 2 bases removed from V and 0 bases from J, the gap between germline ends came to 7 bases. The V gene's germline CDR1 is GTSNPN and CDR2 SVGIG (reference sequence). The CDR3 has 13 residues. This chain's CDR3 is CAWSQQVNTEAFF. CDR3 nucleotides: TGTGCCTGGAGTCAACAGGTGAACACTGAAGCTTTCTTT. Based on the CDR3 plus reference TRBV30 and TRBJ1-1, the full variable domain is SQTIHQWPATLVQPVGSPLSLECTVEGTSNPNLYWYRQAAGRGLQLLFYSVGIGQISSEVPQNLSASRPQDRQFILSSKKLLLSDSGFYLCAWSQQVNTEAFFGQGTRLTVV.

The V call is TRBV5-1, the J call TRBJ2-3; D uncertain. Trimming took 4 bases from V and 4 from J, leaving 10 bases between them. Germline CDR1 reads SGHRS; CDR2 reads YFSETQ. The CDR3 is made up of 13 amino acids. The CDR3 sequence: CASSPYNADTQYF. CDR3 coding DNA: TGCGCCAGCAGCCCCTACAACGCAGATACGCAGTATTTT.